This TCR beta chain stems from a study of TIL therapy for anti-PD-1-resistant metastatic lung cancer. The immunoSEQ assay was v3. Only in-frame clones appear in the TCRdb table, and some are missing; sequencing was by immunoSEQ multiplex PCR. This sample yields about 20,000 clones, of which about 83% are seen a single time; over 2% belongs to the top ten. The CDR3 is 15 amino acids. The germline gives CDR1 MNHEY, CDR2 SVGAGI. Between the trimmed V and J ends, which lost 5 bases and 5 bases, there was a span of 13 bases. As for time point: pre-treatment sample, taken before nivolumab and TIL therapy. The sequencing here drew on blood, taken at baseline. V and J are TRBV6-5 and TRBJ1-6; tentative D call: TRBD1 (6 bases). The clonotype comes from a person between 30 and 80 years old with non-small cell lung cancer. The CDR3 nucleotides are TGTGCCAGCAGTCGGACAGCTACCAATAATTCACCCCTCCACTTT. Protein sequence: CASSRTATNNSPLHF.